The next 8 T cell receptor beta chains were all read from a single sample in a study of blood T cell repertoires in COVID-19. This table comes from immunoSEQ multiplex PCR, and its TCRdb copy is limited to in-frame clones, with some not included. Among some 180,000 clones listed, nearly 90% were seen once. The sample taken for sequencing was peripheral blood. These receptor sequences come from a man in his fifties with acute or convalescent COVID-19.

DNA for the CDR3: TGTGCCAGCAGCTCGAAGCTAGCGGGAGCGTCCACCGGGGAGCTGTTTTTT. Translation: CASSSKLAGASTGELFF. The rearrangement joins TRBV9 to TRBJ2-2, with 10 bases that match TRBD2. Germline values: CDR1 SGDLS, CDR2 YYNGEE. The CDR3 is made up of 17 amino acids. J gave up 4 bases and V 4 bases, and 10 bases lay outside the gene matches.

The V gene is TRBV27, the J gene TRBJ2-7; 15 nucleotides agree with TRBD2. Germline CDR1 reads MNHEY; CDR2 reads SMNVEV (reference sequence). The ends lost 3 bases at V and 4 bases at J; junction bases unmatched: 4. The CDR3 length is 16 residues. Here the CDR3 DNA reads TGTGCCAGCAGTTTTCTAGGACTAGCGGGAGGGTACGAGCAGTACTTC. Its translation is CASSFLGLAGGYEQYF.

The gene calls are TRBV27 and TRBJ1-6, with D uncertain. The CDR3 is made up of 13 amino acids. V was clipped by 5 bases and J by 9 bases, with 11 bases between them. CDR1 and CDR2 (germline): MNHEY, SMNVEV (reference sequence). The CDR3 loop reads CASSPWGVSPLHF. CDR3 coding DNA: TGTGCCAGCAGTCCATGGGGAGTTTCACCCCTCCACTTT.

The V and J genes are TRBV11-2 and TRBJ2-7, with 9 bases matching TRBD1. The length of the CDR3 is 14 residues. Trimming cost V 6 bases and J 5 bases; bases outside gene matches: 8. From germline, CDR1 is SGHAT and CDR2 FQNNGV. The CDR3 bases are TGTGCCAGCAGAAGGACAGGGGTTTTCGACGAGCAGTACTTC. Its protein product is CASRRTGVFDEQYF.

The gene calls are TRBV16 and TRBJ1-5; D gene ambiguous. Germline V gene lookup returns CDR1 KGHSY and CDR2 FQNENV. The CDR3 runs to 15 residues. The V end lost 2 bases, the J end lost 5 bases, and 13 bases lay between the germline ends. CDR3 coding DNA: TGTGCCAGCAGCCAACTGGTTCTAGATTATCAGCCCCAGCATTTT. Protein product: CASSQLVLDYQPQHF.

This clone was counted a few times. The gene calls are TRBV5-1 and TRBJ2-2, with 8 bases matching TRBD1. Germline loops: CDR1 SGHRS, CDR2 YFSETQ. V lost 4 bases to trimming and J lost 2 bases; unmatched junction nucleotides: 4. This CDR3 region has 15 residues. The DNA of the CDR3 is TGCGCCAGCAGCGCCGGACAGGGCAACACCGGGGAGCTGTTTTTT. Translated, it gives CASSAGQGNTGELFF.

The J gene is TRBJ2-1, the V gene TRBV28; the match to TRBD2 covers 7 bases. With V trimmed by 7 bases and J by 5 bases, 11 bases remained unmatched. This CDR3 region has 15 residues. Germline V gene sequence: CDR1 MDHEN, CDR2 SYDVKM. The CDR3 sequence: CASTLAPAGNNEQFF. CDR3 sequence (DNA): TGTGCCAGCACCCTAGCTCCAGCGGGGAACAATGAGCAGTTCTTC.

This clone was observed once. The chain recombines TRBV19 with TRBJ1-1, with 12 bases aligning to TRBD1. V gave up 3 bases and J gave up 1 base; unmatched junction bases: 9. This CDR3 region has 18 residues. Per germline, CDR1 LNHDA and CDR2 SQIVND (reference sequence). The CDR3 nucleotides read TGTGCCAGTAGTATCTTCCGGGGACAGGGGGCCGGGAACACTGAAGCTTTCTTT. As protein: CASSIFRGQGAGNTEAFF.